The 8 T cell receptor beta chains presented below share a single source sample, sequenced in a study of Tregs in tolerant kidney transplant recipients. Assay: immunoSEQ multiplex PCR; the TCRdb copy retains only in-frame clones and omits some. The table for this sample gives 12,000 to 15,000 clones. The nonmyeloablative bone marrow transplants came from related graft donors, with transient mixed chimerism. Material: CD4+ T cells from blood (PBMCs), obtained 12 months after the transplant. The origin of the receptors is a human patient who received a combined kidney and bone marrow transplant. Some T cells may be supplied by the graft donor.

With respect to this clone: Read data end 3 residues before the CDR3 end; the end is taken from the germline J gene. The rearrangement joins TRBV19 to TRBJ2-7; 7 bases map to TRBD1. J gave up 0 bases and V 5 bases, and 13 bases lay outside the gene matches. CDR3 size: 17 residues. Germline CDR1 is LNHDA and CDR2 is SQIVND (reference sequence). The CDR3 sequence is CASSDTPGTVNSYEQYF. The CDR3 DNA, read in part, is TGTGCCAGTAGTGACACCCCCGGGACAGTAAACTCCTACGAG.

This clone is classed as medium-sized by frequency. The sequenced fragment ends 3 residues before the CDR3 boundary, so the rest is inferred from the germline J gene. This chain joins TRBV7-9 and TRBJ1-2; 12 bases agree with TRBD1. Per germline, CDR1 SEHNR and CDR2 FQNEAQ (reference sequence). The CDR3 spans 13 residues. The covered CDR3 bases are TGTGCCAGCAGCAGGGACAGGGGGCAAGGC. Translation gives CASSRDRGQG. The full CDR3 sequence reads CASSRDRGQGYTF.

As for this clone: The read falls 3 residues short of the CDR3 end, and the missing part is taken from the germline J gene. This rearrangement joins TRBV7-3 to TRBJ2-7; TRBD2 aligns across 11 bases. The V segment lost 4 bases and the J segment 3 bases; nucleotides outside the gene matches: 5. The CDR3 covers 15 residues. Germline V lookup: CDR1 SGHTA, CDR2 FQGTGA. CDR3: CASSSSSGRNYEQYF. The sequenced part of the CDR3 DNA is TGTGCCAGCAGCTCGTCTAGCGGGAGGAACTACGAG.

A note on this clone: The read ends 3 residues before the CDR3 terminus; that terminus is restored from the germline J gene. The rearrangement links TRBV6-1 to TRBJ2-5; TRBD1 matches at 8 bases. V dropped 4 bases and J dropped 5; count of bases not matched to a gene: 6. Germline V gives CDR1 MNHNS, CDR2 SASEGT. The CDR3 length is 14 residues. CDR3 protein: CASSGRTGMETQYF. The sequenced CDR3 bases are TGTGCCAGCAGTGGAAGGACAGGGATGGAGACC.

Notes on this clone: The CDR3 is cut off 3 residues early in the read; its end comes from the germline J gene. The chain recombines TRBV2 with TRBJ1-5; the D gene is possibly TRBD1 (5 bases). The CDR3 has 18 amino acids. Germline CDR1 reads SNHLY; CDR2 reads FYNNEI. V was clipped by 3 bases and J by 2 bases, with 20 bases between them. The CDR3 DNA, read in part, is TGTGCCAGCAGTGAGAAAGGGCCGGGGGTGAATGGCAATCAGCCC. Its protein product is CASSEKGPGVNGNQP. The whole CDR3 reads CASSEKGPGVNGNQPQHF.

Remarks on this clone: The CDR3 end is not reached by the read, which stops 3 residues before it; the germline J gene fills it in. The rearrangement joins TRBV7-3 to TRBJ2-1; D is possibly TRBD1 (5 bases). Germline CDR1 SGHTA, CDR2 FQGTGA. The length of the CDR3 is 14 residues. Between the trimmed V and J ends, which lost 4 bases and 1 base, there was a span of 8 bases. CDR3 DNA (partial): TGTGCCAGCAGCTGGGCAGGGTCCTACAATGAG. The encoded protein is CASSWAGSYNE. The CDR3 as a whole reads CASSWAGSYNEQFF.

Of note for this clone: The CDR3 extends 3 residues past the end of the read, so its final part is completed from the germline J gene. V is TRBV19 and J is TRBJ1-1, with TRBD1 as a possible D gene (5 bases). Germline V gives CDR1 LNHDA, CDR2 SQIVND (reference sequence). The CDR3 is 15 residues long. The germline V and J ends were trimmed by 1 base and 7 bases, with 16 bases remaining between them. Here the CDR3 reads CASSIARPGRGEAFF. CDR3 bases read: TGTGCCAGTAGTATAGCAAGGCCCGGGAGGGGTGAA.

On this clone: The read comes to an end 3 residues before the CDR3 does, leaving the germline J gene to fill in the end. V is TRBV7-3 and J is TRBJ2-1, with D maybe TRBD2 (5 bases). Germline CDR1 reads SGHTA; CDR2 reads FQGTGA. The CDR3 sequence is 15 residues long. Trimming left V 4 bases short and J 3 bases short, with 13 bases between. The CDR3 reads CASSSYGLGYNEQFF. The DNA read from the CDR3 is TGTGCCAGCAGCTCCTACGGACTCGGCTACAATGAG.